This is a list of T cell receptor beta chains from one sample in a study of CD4+ T cells in melanoma. The assay was immunoSEQ multiplex PCR, and TCRdb's table has in-frame clones only and misses some. This sample has roughly 150,000 clones, with 80% to 95% found just once. These receptors were collected from a human donor with melanoma. Each CDR3 is given with its conserved first and last residue. The D gene is left open where the match is weak. Part of the rows lack a size; the others show once, few, many or a class for expanded clones.

D gene | clone size | J gene | V gene | CDR3 DNA | CDR3 protein
- | - | TRBJ1-5 | TRBV6-1 | TGTGCCAGCACCCTACCATTAGGTTTT | CASTLPLGF
- | - | TRBJ2-2 | TRBV7-3 | TGTGCCAGCAGCATGACAGGAGGGTGGGGCACCGGGGAGCTGTTTTTT | CASSMTGGWGTGELFF
- | - | TRBJ2-7 | TRBV30 | TGTGCCTGGAGACGACAGCCAACTTCCTACGAGCAGTACTTC | CAWRRQPTSYEQYF
- | - | TRBJ2-5 | TRBV20-1 | TGCAGTGCTCGCAGGGGGGGGACCCAGTACTTC | CSARRGGTQYF
- | once | TRBJ2-7 | TRBV7-2 | TGTGCCAGCAGCGACCTCCGGGGGTCCGAGCAGTACTTC | CASSDLRGSEQYF
TRBD2 | - | TRBJ2-5 | TRBV7-9 | TGTGCCAGCAGCCTTAGCGGGGGGCAAGAGACCCAGTACTTC | CASSLSGGQETQYF
TRBD1 | few | TRBJ2-5 | TRBV7-9 | TGTGCCAGCAGCTTAGCTCGGCCGACAGGGTCAGTTGAGACCCAGTACTTC | CASSLARPTGSVETQYF
- | - | TRBJ1-1 | TRBV7-3 | TGTGCCAGCAGCTTATCTGGGGTGCGTGGGGGCACTGAAGCTTTCTTT | CASSLSGVRGGTEAFF
TRBD1 | - | TRBJ1-3 | TRBV4-1 | TGCGCCAGCAGCCAAGATTTTTTCGGGACAGGGTTTTTCTTAGGTGGAAACACCATATATTTT | CASSQDFFGTGFFLGGNTIYF
- | - | TRBJ2-3 | TRBV11-1 | TGTGCCAGCAGTCATCTACCGGGACGCACAGATACGCAGTATTTT | CASSHLPGRTDTQYF
- | once | TRBJ2-7 | TRBV14 | TGTGCCAGCAGCCAAGTGGTAGGCGAGCAGTACTTC | CASSQVVGEQYF
- | - | TRBJ1-1 | TRBV18 | TGTGCCAGCTCACCAGTCTTTGGGGCCCTGAACACTGAAGCTTTCTTT | CASSPVFGALNTEAFF
- | few | TRBJ1-1 | TRBV7-8 | TGTGCCAGCAACAGAGCCGGCGGGGCATACGGTGAAGCTTTCTTT | CASNRAGGAYGEAFF
TRBD2 | - | TRBJ2-5 | TRBV11-2 | TGTGCCAGCAGCTGGACTAGCGGGGGGTACCAAGAGACCCAGTACTTC | CASSWTSGGYQETQYF
TRBD2 | - | TRBJ2-3 | TRBV6-1 | TGTGCCAGCCTTCTAGCGGGGGGGCCGGGTACGCAGTATTTT | CASLLAGGPGTQYF
- | - | TRBJ2-3 | TRBV15 | TGTGCCACGAGCCCCGTCAGAGGGTCTAGCACAGATACGCAGTATTTT | CATSPVRGSSTDTQYF
TRBD1 | - | TRBJ2-2 | TRBV5-4 | TGTGCCAGCAGCAGGACAGGGGGCAACACCGGGGAGCTGTTTTTT | CASSRTGGNTGELFF
- | - | TRBJ1-5 | TRBV11-2 | TGTGCCAGCAGCTTAGATCCAGGGCAGCCCCAGCATTTT | CASSLDPGQPQHF
TRBD1 | - | TRBJ2-1 | TRBV19 | TGTGCCAGTAGTGCAACTCGGGGACAGAGAAACAATGAGCAGTTCTTC | CASSATRGQRNNEQFF
TRBD1 | - | TRBJ1-2 | TRBV13 | TGTGCCAGCAGCTCGGATCCGACAGGGGGCGGTTGGTATGGCTACACCTTC | CASSSDPTGGGWYGYTF
- | - | TRBJ2-7 | TRBV15 | TGTGCCACCGCACCGGTGGGGAGCCACGAGCAGTACTTC | CATAPVGSHEQYF
- | - | TRBJ2-1 | TRBV14 | TGTGCCAGCAGCCCAGGGTGGAATGAGCAGTTCTTC | CASSPGWNEQFF
- | - | TRBJ1-5 | TRBV4-1 | TGCGCCAGCAGCCCCCCCCACAGGGATGGCAATCAGCCCCAGCATTTT | CASSPPHRDGNQPQHF
TRBD1 | few | TRBJ1-1 | TRBV13 | TGTGCCAGCAGCTTAAGGGGGCGCACTGAAGCTTTCTTT | CASSLRGRTEAFF
TRBD1 | once | TRBJ1-2 | TRBV4-1 | TGCGCCAGCAGCCAATTAACAGGGGGCGCTTACTATGGCTACACCTTC | CASSQLTGGAYYGYTF
- | - | TRBJ1-3 | TRBV5-5 | TGTGCCAGCAGCTCGACAGTCTCTGGAAACACCATATATTTT | CASSSTVSGNTIYF
- | few | TRBJ2-7 | TRBV4-2 | TGTGCCAGCACCCACCAGCTAGGCTACTACGAGCAGTACTTC | CASTHQLGYYEQYF
- | once | TRBJ2-5 | TRBV30 | TGTGCCTGGAGTGTACACCAGGCCGAGACCCAGTACTTC | CAWSVHQAETQYF
- | once | TRBJ1-5 | TRBV30 | TGTGCCTGGAGTCGGGGGCCTCAGCCCCAGCATTTT | CAWSRGPQPQHF
- | - | TRBJ2-7 | TRBV29-1 | TGCAGCGTTGAAGATTATTCGGACGAGCAGTACTTC | CSVEDYSDEQYF
TRBD2 | - | TRBJ2-3 | TRBV29-1 | TGCAGCACGGCGGGACTAGCGGGGGGGCAGGGGGGCACAGATACGCAGTATTTT | CSTAGLAGGQGGTDTQYF
TRBD2 | once | TRBJ2-7 | TRBV2 | TGTGCCAGCAGTTCACTAGCGGGGGGGACGAGCTCCTACGAGCAGTACTTC | CASSSLAGGTSSYEQYF
TRBD2 | - | TRBJ2-1 | TRBV4-1 | TGCGCCAGCAGCCATCCAGCGGGGGCCGGGAATGAGCAGTTCTTC | CASSHPAGAGNEQFF
TRBD1 | - | TRBJ1-1 | TRBV5-8 | TGTGCCAGCAGCTTGGGGGACAGAGATAACACTGAAGCTTTCTTT | CASSLGDRDNTEAFF
- | - | TRBJ2-3 | TRBV10-1 | TGCGCCAGCAGTATCTCTGCAGATACGCAGTATTTT | CASSISADTQYF
- | few | TRBJ2-7 | TRBV27 | TGTGCCAGCAGGCCCCGGACAGCCCCCAATTACGAGCAGTACTTC | CASRPRTAPNYEQYF
- | - | TRBJ1-2 | TRBV10-3 | TGTGCCACCAGAGGGCGGATGGGGGGTTATGGCTACACCTTC | CATRGRMGGYGYTF
TRBD1 | - | TRBJ1-1 | TRBV5-1 | TGCGCCAGCAGCTTGGGACGGGACAGGGGGCCCACTGAAGCTTTCTTT | CASSLGRDRGPTEAFF
- | - | TRBJ1-3 | TRBV7-2 | TGTGCCAGCAGGCGGGACGGAAACTCTGGAAACACCATATATTTT | CASRRDGNSGNTIYF
- | once | TRBJ2-1 | TRBV29-1 | TGCAGCGTTGAAAAGGGGGGGTCCTACAATGAGCAGTTCTTC | CSVEKGGSYNEQFF
- | - | TRBJ2-7 | TRBV5-1 | TGCGCCAGCAGCTTGGAGGGACAAAAAACCTACGAGCAGTACTTC | CASSLEGQKTYEQYF
TRBD2 | - | TRBJ2-3 | TRBV5-4 | TGTGCCAGCAGCTTGCTCGGGTCGGCGGGGGGGCCATATACGCAGTATTTT | CASSLLGSAGGPYTQYF
TRBD2 | - | TRBJ2-7 | TRBV23-1 | TGCGCCAGCCGCCCGGGGGGACACGAGCAGTACTTC | CASRPGGHEQYF
- | - | TRBJ1-6 | TRBV5-8 | TGTGCCAGCAGCAGGGATCTTCCGGGGAATTCACCCCTCCACTTT | CASSRDLPGNSPLHF
- | - | TRBJ1-5 | TRBV28 | TGTGCCAGCACCTCCGAGGGTCAGCCCCAGCATTTT | CASTSEGQPQHF
- | - | TRBJ2-3 | TRBV2 | TGTGCCAGCAGCATGGGGAGCGCAGATACGCAGTATTTT | CASSMGSADTQYF
- | once | TRBJ1-1 | TRBV7-2 | TGTGCCAGCAGCTTTCGTTCAGGGGTTGATACTGAAGCTTTCTTT | CASSFRSGVDTEAFF
TRBD1 | - | TRBJ1-2 | TRBV2 | TGTGCCAGCAGTGAAGGCAGGGGGGGATACTATGGCTACACCTTC | CASSEGRGGYYGYTF
TRBD2 | - | TRBJ2-1 | TRBV29-1 | TGCAGCGTTGAAGCCGGGGTGGGCGGGGGGAGATCACTGTCCTACAATGAGCAGTTCTTC | CSVEAGVGGGRSLSYNEQFF
TRBD2 | once | TRBJ2-3 | TRBV6-5 | TGTGCCAGCAGTTACACCCGGACTAGCGGGGGTTATACGCAGTATTTT | CASSYTRTSGGYTQYF
- | - | TRBJ1-2 | TRBV4-1 | TGCGCCAGCAGCCAAGTCCTTTTGACAGGCGAAGCTAACTATGGCTACACCTTC | CASSQVLLTGEANYGYTF
- | - | TRBJ1-2 | TRBV9 | TGTGCCAGCAGCGTAGGCTCAGGGGTGAACTATGGCTACACCTTC | CASSVGSGVNYGYTF